This T cell receptor (beta chain) was recorded in a study of blood T cell repertoires in COVID-19. Study summary: The United States, Italy and Spain were the sources of the acute and convalescent COVID-19 samples. In each case, the material was cDNA or gDNA derived from T cells, B-cell-depleted T cells, or PBMCs.

This CDR3 contains 16 residues. V lost 4 bases, J lost 4 bases, and 12 bases stayed unmatched. Germline V gene data show CDR1 as SGHRS and CDR2 as YFSETQ. In the study's own analysis: Nucleated cell number was recorded as an estimate derived from reference gene primer amplification. The assay was immunoSEQ multiplex PCR, and TCRdb's table has in-frame clones only and misses some. V and J calls and clone size are copied from that table; D and trimming were computed from the DNA. The sample consists of some 200,000 clones, about four fifths of them appearing once. The sample comprised peripheral blood. The clonotype originates from a woman in her 30s who had recovered from COVID-19. The rearrangement links TRBV5-1 to TRBJ2-7, with TRBD1 matching 9 bases. In DNA, the CDR3 is TGCGCCAGCAGCGATTACCCCGGGACAGGGATATACGAGCAGTACTTC. This gives the protein CASSDYPGTGIYEQYF.